A single sample gave rise to the 32 T cell receptor beta chains below, sequenced in a study of cytotoxic CD8 clonotypes in ibrutinib-treated CLL. Data came from immunoSEQ multiplex PCR; TCRdb stores just in-frame clones and leaves some out. The sample shows 65,000 to 85,000 clones, approximately 87% of them seen only once. The material was PBMCs, obtained after 24 months of ibrutinib treatment. These receptors all stem from a human donor with chronic lymphocytic leukemia.

The V and J genes are TRBV5-4 and TRBJ2-3; 10 positions agree with TRBD2. Germline CDR1 and CDR2: SGHNT and YYREEE (reference sequence). J gave up 4 bases and V 1 base, and 3 bases lay outside the gene matches. The CDR3 spans 15 residues. The CDR3 region is CASSLPSGSSDTQYF. CDR3 DNA: TGTGCCAGCAGCTTGCCTAGCGGGAGCTCAGATACGCAGTATTTT.

The table lists this clone with a few counts. The CDR3 bases are TGTGCCAGCAGTTCCGACAGGGCGTATGGCTACACCTTC. It codes for CASSSDRAYGYTF. The rearrangement links TRBV28 to TRBJ1-2, with TRBD1 matching over 7 bases. Trimming removed 4 bases from V and 5 bases from J; junction bases left unmatched: 4. Germline V gives CDR1 MDHEN, CDR2 SYDVKM. The CDR3 length is 13 residues.

The V gene is TRBV28, the J gene TRBJ2-1, with 9 bases identical to TRBD2. With V trimmed by 5 bases and J by 9 bases, 20 bases remained unmatched. The germline V gene has CDR1 MDHEN and CDR2 SYDVKM. This CDR3 spans 18 amino acids. CDR3 DNA: TGTGCCAGCAGTCTTAACTATGGGGCTAGCGGGAAAGGGGGTGAGCAGTTCTTC. This codes for CASSLNYGASGKGGEQFF. Drawing the rest from reference TRBV28 and TRBJ2-1, the complete variable domain is DVKVTQSSRYLVKRTGEKVFLECVQDMDHENMFWYRQDPGLGLRLIYFSYDVKMKEKGDIPEGYSVSREKKERFSLILESASTNQTSMYLCASSLNYGASGKGGEQFFGPGTRLTVL.

The V and J genes are TRBV18 and TRBJ2-7; unclear D gene. Germline V gene lookup returns CDR1 KGHSH and CDR2 LQKENI. There are 12 residues in the CDR3. Trimming cost V 3 bases and J 5 bases, with 8 bases left between them. The CDR3 DNA reads TGTGCCAGCTCACCCCGAGGTAACGAGCAGTACTTC. It encodes CASSPRGNEQYF. The full variable domain, rest sourced from reference TRBV18 and TRBJ2-7, is NAGVMQNPRHLVRRRGQEARLRCSPMKGHSHVYWYRQLPEEGLKFMVYLQKENIIDESGMPKERFSAEFPKEGPSILRIQQVVRGDSAAYFCASSPRGNEQYFGPGTRLTVT.

This chain links TRBV5-1 with TRBJ1-1; D perhaps matches TRBD1 (6 bases). Germline CDR1 SGHRS, CDR2 YFSETQ. V was cut by 7 bases and J by 1 base, with 17 bases left in between. CDR3 length: 15 residues. The CDR3 nucleotides read TGCGCCAGCTACAACCGGGGGCCTACGAACACTGAAGCTTTCTTT. It is translated as CASYNRGPTNTEAFF.

V usage is TRBV29-1 and J usage is TRBJ2-7; D is undetermined. Germline V gene data show CDR1 as SQVTM and CDR2 as ANQGSEA. The CDR3 spans 12 residues. The germline V and J ends were trimmed by 4 bases and 2 bases, with 9 bases remaining between them. The CDR3 nucleotides read TGCAGCGTTGGCCCAGGACCCTACGAGCAGTACTTC. Protein product: CSVGPGPYEQYF.

The CDR3 region is CASTPHSPADTQYF. The CDR3 region has the DNA TGCGCCAGCACTCCGCATTCCCCGGCAGATACGCAGTATTTT. The chain uses TRBV10-1 and TRBJ2-3; D gene unclear. This CDR3 has 14 residues. Trimming cost V 7 bases and J 4 bases, with 15 bases left between them. The V gene's germline CDR1 is WNHNN and CDR2 SYGVQD (reference sequence).

This clone was counted between two and nine times. CDR3 nucleotide sequence: TGCGCCAGCAGCCAAGATTATAGGGGGGCCGGCCCCAATGAAAAACTGTTTTTT. Translating gives CASSQDYRGAGPNEKLFF. The V call is TRBV4-3, the J call TRBJ1-4; tentatively, D is TRBD1 (6 bases). The CDR3 runs 18 residues. Trimming stripped 0 bases from V and 5 bases from J, with 19 bases between. The V gene's germline CDR1 is LGHNA and CDR2 YSLEER.

The chain couples TRBV19 to TRBJ1-1; D is possibly TRBD1 (6 bases). CDR1 LNHDA and CDR2 SQIVND come from the germline V gene (reference sequence). The germline V and J ends were trimmed by 4 bases and 1 base, with 7 bases remaining between them. The CDR3 runs to 13 residues. As DNA, the CDR3 is TGTGCCAGTAGTACACAGGGGAACACTGAAGCTTTCTTT. Its translation is CASSTQGNTEAFF.

This clone was detected only a few times. The chain employs TRBV11-2 and TRBJ1-2; D unclear. The V gene lost 2 bases and the J gene lost 7 bases, with 17 bases spanning the gap. The CDR3 extends over 15 amino acids. Germline values: CDR1 SGHAT, CDR2 FQNNGV. This CDR3 is CASSLYLTRGSGYTF. CDR3 DNA sequence: TGTGCCAGCAGCTTATACCTAACTAGAGGCAGTGGCTACACCTTC.

A few counts support this clone. The chain combines TRBV9 with TRBJ2-5; 7 bases fit TRBD2. Per germline, CDR1 SGDLS and CDR2 YYNGEE. V trimming: 0 bases; J trimming: 4 bases; junction bases outside the gene matches: 9. The CDR3 totals 16 residues. The CDR3 here is CASSVGGSGVGETQYF. In DNA form, the CDR3 reads TGTGCCAGCAGCGTAGGCGGGAGCGGGGTTGGAGAGACCCAGTACTTC.

The J gene is TRBJ1-5, the V gene TRBV19; D is perhaps TRBD1 (6 bases). Germline V gives CDR1 LNHDA, CDR2 SQIVND (reference sequence). The CDR3 totals 12 residues. Between the trimmed V and J ends, which lost 7 bases and 6 bases, there was a span of 10 bases. This CDR3 is CASTAGVQPQHF. In DNA, the CDR3 is TGTGCCAGTACCGCAGGGGTTCAGCCCCAGCATTTT.

V is TRBV28 and J is TRBJ1-1; weak D call: TRBD1 (5 bases). In germline, CDR1 is MDHEN, CDR2 SYDVKM. Trimming removed 3 bases at V and 2 bases at J, with 16 bases between. The CDR3 is 16 residues long. For the CDR3, the DNA is TGTGCCAGCAGTTTTAACTGGGGCGGCCGTAACACTGAAGCTTTCTTT. It codes for CASSFNWGGRNTEAFF.

The V call is TRBV18, the J call TRBJ2-7; 7 nucleotides line up with TRBD2. Trimming at V came to 2 bases and at J to 0 bases, leaving 10 bases not matched to a gene. Germline loops: CDR1 KGHSH, CDR2 LQKENI. This CDR3 contains 17 residues. CDR3 sequence reads: CASSPLASGGSSYEQYF. The CDR3, as DNA: TGTGCCAGCTCACCATTGGCTAGCGGTGGAAGCTCCTACGAGCAGTACTTC.

The V call is TRBV7-8, the J call TRBJ2-7; D gene unclear. CDR3 length equals 16 residues. Germline CDR1 is SGHVS and CDR2 is FQNEAQ. Trimming stripped 1 base from V and 6 bases from J, with 19 bases between. CDR3 in amino acids: CASSLDAVRTVREQYF. For the CDR3, the DNA is TGTGCCAGCAGCTTAGACGCCGTGCGAACAGTCCGCGAGCAGTACTTC.

The rearrangement joins TRBV30 to TRBJ2-7; D is unresolved. This CDR3 has 12 amino acids. V was pared by 1 base and J by 0 bases, with 4 bases between. The germline V gene has CDR1 GTSNPN and CDR2 SVGIG (reference sequence). DNA for the CDR3: TGTGCCTGGAGTGACAGCTCCTACGAGCAGTACTTC. As protein: CAWSDSSYEQYF.

The chain links TRBV19 to TRBJ1-5, with 7 bases matching TRBD1. Germline V gene data show CDR1 as LNHDA and CDR2 as SQIVND (reference sequence). This CDR3 is 13 amino acids long. Unmatched junction bases numbered 6, after V lost 8 bases and J lost 5 bases. CDR3 coding DNA: TGTGCCAGTTCTCAGGGGGGGGATCAGCCCCAGCATTTT. Its protein product is CASSQGGDQPQHF.

This chain uses TRBV7-3 with TRBJ2-6; a possible D gene is TRBD1 (6 bases). Trimming took 1 base from V and 4 from J, leaving 8 bases between them. CDR1 is SGHTA and CDR2 is FQGTGA in the germline V gene. This CDR3 is 15 amino acids long. CDR3 sequence reads: CASSLKGVGANVLTF. DNA of the CDR3: TGTGCCAGCAGCTTAAAGGGGGTCGGGGCCAACGTCCTGACTTTC.

The chain joins TRBV18 to TRBJ2-6, with a possible D match to TRBD2 (6 bases). Per germline, CDR1 KGHSH and CDR2 LQKENI. Trimming removed 0 bases from V and 0 bases from J, with 12 bases in between. This CDR3 spans 18 amino acids. The chain's CDR3 is CASSPPWDFSSGANVLTF. CDR3 sequence (DNA): TGTGCCAGCTCACCACCGTGGGACTTCAGCTCTGGGGCCAACGTCCTGACTTTC.

This chain connects TRBV28 to TRBJ1-1; TRBD1 aligns across 7 bases. The J segment lost 1 base and the V segment lost 6 bases, leaving 2 bases of the junction unmatched. CDR3 length: 13 residues. From germline, CDR1 is MDHEN and CDR2 SYDVKM. The CDR3 loop is CASRRQGNTEAFF. CDR3 DNA sequence: TGTGCCAGCAGACGACAGGGGAACACTGAAGCTTTCTTT.

This chain connects TRBV7-2 to TRBJ2-1; 12 bases fit TRBD2. Trimming took 1 base from V and 4 from J; bases not matched to a gene: 2. The germline gives CDR1 SGHTA, CDR2 FQGNSA. CDR3 length: 16 residues. The CDR3 DNA sequence: TGTGCCAGCAGCTTAGAGACTAGCGGGAGTTACAATGAGCAGTTCTTC. Translated: CASSLETSGSYNEQFF.

The chain combines TRBV2 with TRBJ2-7; TRBD2 agrees at 9 bases. The germline gives CDR1 SNHLY, CDR2 FYNNEI. The CDR3 totals 15 residues. V lost 4 bases and J lost 8; bases outside the gene matches: 12. The CDR3 DNA reads as TGTGCCAGCAGTGTATCGCTAGCGGGAAAAAACAAGCAGTACTTC. Its translation: CASSVSLAGKNKQYF.

The V gene is TRBV5-1, the J gene TRBJ2-7; 8 bases are a match to TRBD1. V lost 5 bases to trimming and J lost 2 bases; unmatched junction nucleotides: 9. The CDR3 covers 15 residues. CDR1 and CDR2 (germline): SGHRS, YFSETQ. The DNA for the CDR3 is TGCGCCAGCAGTAGATGGGGACAGGAAGCCTACGAGCAGTACTTC. Its translation: CASSRWGQEAYEQYF.

The CDR3 region has the DNA TGTGCCAGCAGTCACCAGCGCAGGGTCGAAACCTACGAGCAGTACTTC. Translated, it gives CASSHQRRVETYEQYF. The chain couples TRBV27 to TRBJ2-7; TRBD1 is a possible D gene (5 bases). From germline, CDR1 is MNHEY and CDR2 SMNVEV (reference sequence). V lost 5 bases and J lost 2, with 19 bases in between. The CDR3 extends over 16 amino acids.

Points on this clone: Other DNA sequences in the sample encode the same CDR3. The chain links TRBV18 to TRBJ2-5; maybe TRBD1 (5 bases). Germline assignment: CDR1 KGHSH and CDR2 LQKENI. The CDR3 extends over 13 amino acids. The V end lost 3 bases, the J end lost 5 bases, and 10 bases lay between the germline ends. DNA of the CDR3: TGTGCCAGCTCACCGAGGCAGGGTGAGACCCAGTACTTC. Translating gives CASSPRQGETQYF.

CDR3 bases: TGTGCCTGGAGTGATGCCAGGGGCAGGGGCACTGAAGCTTTCTTT. Translating gives CAWSDARGRGTEAFF. V and J are TRBV30 and TRBJ1-1; weak D call: TRBD1 (6 bases). The CDR3 totals 15 residues. Germline V gene data show CDR1 as GTSNPN and CDR2 as SVGIG (reference sequence). V dropped 1 base and J dropped 4 bases, with 16 bases sitting between them.

The V call is TRBV5-4, the J call TRBJ2-6, with 7 bases aligning to TRBD1. CDR3 length: 15 amino acids. Germline lookup yields CDR1 SGHNT and CDR2 YYREEE (reference sequence). V lost 4 bases and J lost 2; bases outside the gene matches: 3. CDR3 DNA sequence: TGTGCCAGCAGCCTGCAGGGGGCTGGGGCCAACGTCCTGACTTTC. Encoded protein: CASSLQGAGANVLTF.

This clone was seen a single time. This chain uses TRBV28 with TRBJ2-1; D gene uncertain. CDR3 length: 14 amino acids. From germline, CDR1 is MDHEN and CDR2 SYDVKM. V lost 6 bases and J lost 9, with 18 bases in between. CDR3: CASSLAGPVGEQFF. For the CDR3, the DNA is TGTGCCAGCAGCCTCGCAGGCCCGGTGGGTGAGCAGTTCTTC.

The chain is built from TRBV29-1 and TRBJ2-3; 12 bases align to TRBD2. After removal of 3 bases from V and 6 bases from J, the junction contained 7 bases not matched to a gene. The CDR3 is made up of 15 amino acids. Germline CDR1 and CDR2: SQVTM and ANQGSEA. The CDR3 reads CSVEGLAGPGDTQYF. The CDR3 DNA reads TGCAGCGTTGAGGGACTAGCGGGTCCTGGTGATACGCAGTATTTT.

The rearrangement uses TRBV29-1 and TRBJ2-2; D might be TRBD1 (6 bases). There are 14 residues in the CDR3. CDR1 SQVTM and CDR2 ANQGSEA come from the germline V gene. V shed 1 base and J shed 6 bases, with 12 bases lying between them. In nucleotides, the CDR3 is TGCAGCGTTGAAGGCAGGGGAAAGGCCGGGGAGCTGTTTTTT. Protein sequence: CSVEGRGKAGELFF.

The chain joins TRBV5-5 to TRBJ2-2, with a weak D call TRBD2 (5 bases). CDR3 length: 16 amino acids. V was clipped by 6 bases and J by 2 bases, with 17 bases between them. Per the germline V gene, CDR1 is SGHKS and CDR2 is YYEKEE (reference sequence). In DNA, the CDR3 is TGTGCCAGCACTATGTGGCTAGCAGTCAACACCGGGGAGCTGTTTTTT. This gives the protein CASTMWLAVNTGELFF.

The chain is built from TRBV5-1 and TRBJ1-1; 8 bases are shared with TRBD1. Germline trimming cut 4 bases from V and 4 bases from J; bases unmatched to any gene: 6. The CDR3 is 14 amino acids. Germline CDR1 SGHRS, CDR2 YFSETQ. In DNA form, the CDR3 reads TGCGCCAGCAGCGATACAGGGGGGACCACTGAAGCTTTCTTT. This translates into CASSDTGGTTEAFF.